The 26 T cell receptor beta chains given below trace back to one sample, sequenced in a study of a mutant IDH1 vaccine in newly diagnosed glioma. Described time point: week 11, during vaccination. Vaccinated patients received 300 ug of mutant IDH1 20-mer peptide per dose, with topical imiquimod. Clones were read by immunoSEQ multiplex PCR, and TCRdb kept only the in-frame ones, dropping some. The table lists tens of thousands of clones, 70% to 85% of them singletons. The antigens for these receptors are not known. The specimen was PBMCs, collected from a glioma patient whose treatment included an IDH1 peptide vaccine. The receptors come from a man aged 30 to 45 with glioma.

The V gene is TRBV6-5, the J gene TRBJ1-2; D possibly corresponds to TRBD1 (5 bases). This CDR3 contains 13 residues. Between the trimmed V and J ends, which lost 2 bases and 5 bases, there was a span of 9 bases. Germline values: CDR1 MNHEY, CDR2 SVGAGI. The CDR3 is CASSYAGQYGYTF. The CDR3 DNA sequence: TGTGCCAGCAGTTACGCAGGGCAGTATGGCTACACCTTC.

This clone was seen only once. Within the sample, other DNA sequences also encode this same CDR3. The V and J genes are TRBV7-2 and TRBJ2-1; 9 bases map to TRBD1. V shed 1 base and J 2 bases; nucleotides not matched to a gene: 0. Germline assignment: CDR1 SGHTA and CDR2 FQGNSA. The CDR3 is made up of 15 amino acids. CDR3 residues: CASSLDRGPYNEQFF. CDR3 nucleotides: TGTGCCAGCAGCTTAGACAGGGGGCCCTACAATGAGCAGTTCTTC.

The V gene is TRBV27, the J gene TRBJ2-7; 12 bases agree with TRBD2. Per germline, CDR1 MNHEY and CDR2 SMNVEV (reference sequence). The CDR3 sequence is 13 residues long. After removal of 6 bases from V and 6 bases from J, the junction contained 3 bases not matched to a gene. CDR3 bases: TGTGCCAGCAGACCGGGACTAGCGGGCGAGCAGTACTTC. Its translation is CASRPGLAGEQYF.

J is TRBJ1-2 and V is TRBV28; TRBD1 is a possible D gene (5 bases). The CDR3 is made up of 12 amino acids. V shed 4 bases and J shed 7 bases, with 10 bases lying between them. Looked up from germline, CDR1 is MDHEN and CDR2 is SYDVKM. CDR3 nucleotide sequence: TGTGCCAGCAGTTCGGGGGTAGTTGGCTACACCTTC. This encodes CASSSGVVGYTF.

The rearrangement uses TRBV28 and TRBJ2-5; weak D call: TRBD1 (6 bases). The V end was cut by 3 bases, the J end by 3 bases, with 8 bases between. Germline-derived CDR1 and CDR2 are MDHEN and SYDVKM. The CDR3 has 13 residues. DNA for the CDR3: TGTGCCAGCAGTTTCCCAGGGGAAGAGACCCAGTACTTC. Its protein is CASSFPGEETQYF.

The chain carries TRBV10-3 and TRBJ2-2; D unresolved. Looked up from germline, CDR1 is ENHRY and CDR2 is SYGVKD. Trimming stripped 5 bases from V and 0 bases from J, with 10 bases between. The CDR3 sequence is 15 residues long. The CDR3 DNA is TGTGCCATCAGTCCCGGATTTGCGAACACCGGGGAGCTGTTTTTT. Its translation: CAISPGFANTGELFF.

V is TRBV7-3 and J is TRBJ2-1, with 11 positions matching TRBD2. J gave up 7 bases and V 5 bases, and 7 bases lay outside the gene matches. The CDR3 covers 15 residues. From germline, CDR1 is SGHTA and CDR2 FQGTGA. The CDR3 DNA sequence: TGTGCCAGCAGCGTTAGCGGGGGGGTTCTTAATGAGCAGTTCTTC. The encoded protein is CASSVSGGVLNEQFF.

There are a few counts of this clone. The V gene is TRBV5-1, the J gene TRBJ1-1, with D hard to call. CDR3 length: 13 residues. Germline loops: CDR1 SGHRS, CDR2 YFSETQ. Trimming removed 2 bases from V and 1 base from J, with 6 bases in between. The CDR3 DNA is TGCGCCAGCAGCTTAAACCCGAACACTGAAGCTTTCTTT. Its protein is CASSLNPNTEAFF.

This chain links TRBV7-9 with TRBJ2-2; 7 bases fit TRBD1. CDR1 and CDR2 (germline): SEHNR, FQNEAQ (reference sequence). Trimming removed 2 bases from V and 0 bases from J; junction bases left unmatched: 0. CDR3 length equals 15 residues. In nucleotides, the CDR3 is TGTGCCAGCAGCTTACAGGGGGCGAACACCGGGGAGCTGTTTTTT. Its translation is CASSLQGANTGELFF.

The chain joins TRBV4-1 to TRBJ1-2; 7 bases agree with TRBD1. This CDR3 region has 14 residues. Losses at the gene ends were 6 bases for V and 0 bases for J; bases not matched to a gene: 4. Looked up from germline, CDR1 is MGHRA and CDR2 is YSYEKL. CDR3 region: CASRTTGTNYGYTF. The CDR3 nucleotides read TGCGCCAGCAGGACGACAGGGACTAACTATGGCTACACCTTC.

The chain is built from TRBV27 and TRBJ1-1, with a tentative D call TRBD1 (6 bases). The germline V gene encodes CDR1 MNHEY and CDR2 SMNVEV (reference sequence). The CDR3 length is 12 residues. Trimming removed 6 bases at V and 11 bases at J, with 16 bases between. The DNA for the CDR3 is TGTGCCAGCAGAGCTTACGGACAGTCGGCTTTCTTT. This gives the protein CASRAYGQSAFF.

This chain joins TRBV4-1 and TRBJ2-3; D uncertain. Trimming took off 2 bases at V and 2 bases at J, with 20 bases between the two ends. This CDR3 has 18 residues. Germline V lookup: CDR1 MGHRA, CDR2 YSYEKL. The CDR3 region is CASSQPARANAYTDTQYF. DNA for the CDR3: TGCGCCAGCAGCCAACCCGCCCGGGCGAACGCTTACACAGATACGCAGTATTTT.

The chain recombines TRBV18 with TRBJ2-5; 11 positions match TRBD2. The CDR3 spans 16 residues. V was pared by 4 bases and J by 5 bases, with 9 bases of the junction left unmatched. Germline V gene sequence: CDR1 KGHSH, CDR2 LQKENI. DNA of the CDR3: TGTGCCAGCTCACGCTCGGGACTAGCGGATCGTGAGACCCAGTACTTC. As protein: CASSRSGLADRETQYF.

The rearrangement uses TRBV6-1 and TRBJ2-7; D not resolved. The germline V gene has CDR1 MNHNS and CDR2 SASEGT. The V and J ends lost 4 bases and 0 bases respectively, with 19 bases between them. CDR3 size: 17 residues. In nucleotides, the CDR3 is TGTGCCAGCAGTGGGTTATGGGCGGCGGAATTCTCCTACGAGCAGTACTTC. Translation gives CASSGLWAAEFSYEQYF.

The V gene is TRBV5-5, the J gene TRBJ1-2; tentative D call: TRBD1 (5 bases). The CDR3 consists of 13 residues. Deletions cut 4 bases from V and 8 bases from J, with 15 bases between. The germline gives CDR1 SGHKS, CDR2 YYEKEE (reference sequence). CDR3: CASSPDSTQGYTF. DNA for the CDR3: TGTGCCAGCAGCCCTGACAGCACCCAGGGCTACACCTTC.

This CDR3 is CASILQTSISTDTQYF. DNA for the CDR3: TGTGCCAGCATCCTTCAGACTAGCATTAGCACAGATACGCAGTATTTT. The chain combines TRBV27 with TRBJ2-3; 7 nucleotides line up with TRBD2. CDR1 MNHEY and CDR2 SMNVEV come from the germline V gene (reference sequence). The CDR3 totals 16 residues. After removal of 7 bases from V and 0 bases from J, the junction contained 10 bases not matched to a gene.

This sequence joins TRBV28 and TRBJ1-4; D is uncertain. CDR1 and CDR2 from the germline V gene are MDHEN and SYDVKM. V was trimmed by 8 bases and J by 8 bases, leaving 18 bases between them. The CDR3 is made up of 14 amino acids. The CDR3 coding sequence is TGTGCCAGCGGTAACATGTTTTTATCCGAAAAACTGTTTTTT. Its translation is CASGNMFLSEKLFF.

V is TRBV2 and J is TRBJ2-3; the match to TRBD2 covers 15 bases. Losses at the gene ends were 5 bases for V and 3 bases for J; bases not matched to a gene: 3. Germline V gene data show CDR1 as SNHLY and CDR2 as FYNNEI. The CDR3 length is 16 residues. The DNA of the CDR3 is TGTGCCAGCAGTAGGACTAGCGGGAGGGCTACAGATACGCAGTATTTT. Translation gives CASSRTSGRATDTQYF. Full variable domain (missing parts from reference TRBV2 and TRBJ2-3): EPEVTQTPSHQVTQMGQEVILRCVPISNHLYFYWYRQILGQKVEFLVSFYNNEISEKSEIFDDQFSVERPDGSNFTLKIRSTKLEDSAMYFCASSRTSGRATDTQYFGPGTRLTVL.

This clone was observed a single time. The chain carries TRBV5-1 and TRBJ2-3; perhaps TRBD2 as D (7 bases). This CDR3 comprises 15 residues. V was pared by 0 bases and J by 1 base, with 9 bases between. CDR1 and CDR2 (germline): SGHRS, YFSETQ. The CDR3, as DNA: TGCGCCAGCAGCTTGGCGGGGGGCGGCACAGATACGCAGTATTTT. Amino acid sequence: CASSLAGGGTDTQYF.

The rearrangement links TRBV5-1 to TRBJ2-3, with a possible D match to TRBD1 (6 bases). Trimming pared 1 base from V and 10 bases from J, leaving 16 bases between. The CDR3 is made up of 14 amino acids. Germline loops: CDR1 SGHRS, CDR2 YFSETQ. CDR3 nucleotides: TGCGCCAGCAGCTTGAGGCTACAGGGTAACGCGCAGTATTTT. It specifies CASSLRLQGNAQYF.

The chain recombines TRBV10-3 with TRBJ2-3, with 8 bases matching TRBD2. The V gene end was trimmed by 0 bases and the J gene end by 5 bases; junction bases not matched to a gene: 7. The CDR3 is made up of 16 amino acids. Germline V gives CDR1 ENHRY, CDR2 SYGVKD. CDR3 sequence reads: CAISESGLAGGDTQYF. The CDR3 bases are TGTGCCATCAGTGAGTCGGGGCTAGCGGGTGGAGATACGCAGTATTTT.

The rearrangement links TRBV28 to TRBJ2-3; 7 nucleotides match TRBD2. Losses at the gene ends were 2 bases for V and 3 bases for J; bases not matched to a gene: 5. The CDR3 runs 15 residues. Germline CDR1 is MDHEN and CDR2 is SYDVKM. For the CDR3, the DNA is TGTGCCAGCAGTTTACAAGCGGGAACTACAGATACGCAGTATTTT. It codes for CASSLQAGTTDTQYF.

The table lists this clone with a count of one. The chain has TRBV6-5 and TRBJ1-5; D possibly corresponds to TRBD1 (6 bases). This CDR3 region has 14 residues. CDR1 is MNHEY, CDR2 SVGAGI, per germline. V shed 5 bases and J shed 2 bases, with 10 bases lying between them. The CDR3 sequence is CASSGYRGNQPQHF. CDR3 bases: TGTGCCAGCAGTGGGTACAGGGGCAATCAGCCCCAGCATTTT.

The V call is TRBV11-2, the J call TRBJ2-7; no reliable D call. The V end lost 0 bases, the J end lost 3 bases, and 9 bases lay between the germline ends. The V gene's germline CDR1 is SGHAT and CDR2 FQNNGV. This CDR3 spans 14 amino acids. This CDR3 is CASSLDPQVYEQYF. CDR3 bases: TGTGCCAGCAGCTTAGATCCCCAGGTCTACGAGCAGTACTTC.

This clone was detected a few times. The J gene is TRBJ1-2, the V gene TRBV2; D may be TRBD1 (6 bases). The CDR3 has 13 residues. Trimming removed 8 bases from V and 2 bases from J, with 12 bases in between. Germline CDR1 SNHLY, CDR2 FYNNEI. CDR3: CASHRDTNYGYTF. In nucleotides, the CDR3 is TGTGCCAGCCACCGGGACACCAACTATGGCTACACCTTC.

This sequence joins TRBV6-5 and TRBJ2-1; possible D gene TRBD2, 6 bases. Between the trimmed V and J ends, which lost 10 bases and 8 bases, there was a span of 21 bases. This CDR3 spans 14 amino acids. Germline CDR1 is MNHEY and CDR2 is SVGAGI. CDR3 sequence: CATGSGEVWDEQFF. The DNA for the CDR3 is TGTGCCACGGGCTCGGGGGAGGTATGGGATGAGCAGTTCTTC.